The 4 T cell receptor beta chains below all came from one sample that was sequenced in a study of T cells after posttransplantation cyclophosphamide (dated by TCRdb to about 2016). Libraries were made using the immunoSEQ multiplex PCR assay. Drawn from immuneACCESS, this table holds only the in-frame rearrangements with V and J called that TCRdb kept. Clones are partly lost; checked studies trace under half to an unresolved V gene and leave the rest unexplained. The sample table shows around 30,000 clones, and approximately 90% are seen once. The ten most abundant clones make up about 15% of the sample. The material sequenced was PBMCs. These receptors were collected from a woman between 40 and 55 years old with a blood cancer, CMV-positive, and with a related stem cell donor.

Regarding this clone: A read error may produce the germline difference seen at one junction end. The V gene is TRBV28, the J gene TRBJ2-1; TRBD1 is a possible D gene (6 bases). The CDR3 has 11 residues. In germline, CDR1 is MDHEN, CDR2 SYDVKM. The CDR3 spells CASRGDRFEIF. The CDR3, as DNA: TGTGCCAGCAGGGGAGACAGGTTTGAAATCTTC.

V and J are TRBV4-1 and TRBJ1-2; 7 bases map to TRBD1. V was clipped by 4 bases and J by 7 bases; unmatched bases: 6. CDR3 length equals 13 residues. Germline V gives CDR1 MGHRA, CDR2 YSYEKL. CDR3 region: CASSPVQGPGYTF. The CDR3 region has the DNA TGCGCCAGCAGCCCAGTACAGGGGCCTGGCTACACCTTC.

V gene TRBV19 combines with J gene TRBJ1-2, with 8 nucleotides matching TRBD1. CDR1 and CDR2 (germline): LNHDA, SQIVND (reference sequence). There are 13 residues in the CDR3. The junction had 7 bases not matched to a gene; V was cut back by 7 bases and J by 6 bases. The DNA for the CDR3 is TGTGCCAGTACCCCGGACAGGGTGGATGGCTACACCTTC. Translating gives CASTPDRVDGYTF.

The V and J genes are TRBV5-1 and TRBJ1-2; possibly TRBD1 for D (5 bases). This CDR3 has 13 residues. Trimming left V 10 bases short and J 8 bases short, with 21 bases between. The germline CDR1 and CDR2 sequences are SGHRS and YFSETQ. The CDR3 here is CASGEDSLSGYTF. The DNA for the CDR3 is TGCGCCTCGGGGGAAGACAGCTTAAGCGGCTACACCTTC.